One and the same sample provided the 21 T cell receptor beta chains below, sequenced in a study of CD4 T cells in relation to SARS-CoV-2 and coronaviruses. These receptors' antigens are unknown. The table came from immunoSEQ multiplex PCR; TCRdb's copy has only in-frame clones and leaves some out. The table has more than 35,000 clones, 60% to 80% seen once. Sequencing was done on a sample of memory CD4+ T cells from PBMCs, cultured in vitro. The receptors shown here come from an adult with COVID-19.

The rearrangement uses TRBV11-2 and TRBJ1-5, with TRBD1 as a possible D gene (6 bases). The CDR3 sequence is 12 residues long. Trimming left V 1 base short and J 14 bases short, with 12 bases between. The germline CDR1 and CDR2 sequences are SGHAT and FQNNGV. The CDR3 is CASSLGGGKEHF. In nucleotides, the CDR3 is TGTGCCAGCAGCTTAGGAGGGGGGAAGGAGCATTTT.

The CDR3 nucleotides read TGCAGTGCTAGTACAGGGGAGGACTGGGAAGAGACCCAGTACTTC. Translated, it gives CSASTGEDWEETQYF. The rearrangement links TRBV20-1 to TRBJ2-5; D is possibly TRBD1 (7 bases). The CDR3 covers 15 residues. Per the germline V gene, CDR1 is DFQATT and CDR2 is SNEGSKA (reference sequence). The V end was cut by 3 bases, the J end by 3 bases, with 17 bases between.

This rearrangement joins TRBV7-2 to TRBJ2-3, with D maybe TRBD2 (5 bases). Germline loops: CDR1 SGHTA, CDR2 FQGNSA. Between the trimmed V and J ends, which lost 5 bases and 0 bases, there was a span of 6 bases. CDR3 length: 13 residues. The CDR3 nucleotides read TGTGCCAGCAGCCGGACTAGCACAGATACGCAGTATTTT. Its translation: CASSRTSTDTQYF.

The V gene is TRBV5-1, the J gene TRBJ2-7; D might be TRBD2 (5 bases). CDR3 length: 14 amino acids. Between the trimmed V and J ends, which lost 5 bases and 6 bases, there was a span of 18 bases. Germline V gene data show CDR1 as SGHRS and CDR2 as YFSETQ. The CDR3, as DNA: TGCGCCAGCAGTATCCCCGCACAGAGCGGCGAGCAGTACTTC. Its translation: CASSIPAQSGEQYF.

This chain joins TRBV2 and TRBJ2-1; a weak D match, TRBD1 (6 bases). V lost 5 bases to trimming and J lost 0 bases, with 14 bases between them. This CDR3 is built from 16 residues. CDR1 is SNHLY, CDR2 FYNNEI, per germline. The CDR3 here is CASSKQGTSSYNEQFF. DNA for the CDR3: TGTGCCAGCAGTAAACAGGGAACGAGCTCCTACAATGAGCAGTTCTTC.

This clone was observed a single time. The rearrangement links TRBV2 to TRBJ1-5; a weak D match, TRBD1 (6 bases). There are 12 residues in the CDR3. Germline assignment: CDR1 SNHLY and CDR2 FYNNEI. Trimming pared 3 bases from V and 11 bases from J, leaving 11 bases between. The CDR3 sequence is CASSDSGEAQHF. For the CDR3, the DNA is TGTGCCAGCAGTGATTCAGGGGAGGCCCAGCATTTT. The full variable domain, with the rest looked up from reference TRBV2 and TRBJ1-5, is EPEVTQTPSHQVTQMGQEVILRCVPISNHLYFYWYRQILGQKVEFLVSFYNNEISEKSEIFDDQFSVERPDGSNFTLKIRSTKLEDSAMYFCASSDSGEAQHFGDGTRLSIL.

J is TRBJ2-1 and V is TRBV11-2, with D unresolved. CDR3 length equals 14 residues. V gave up 2 bases and J gave up 0 bases, with 5 bases separating them. The germline V gene has CDR1 SGHAT and CDR2 FQNNGV. This chain's CDR3 is CASSLTGSYNEQFF. The CDR3 nucleotides are TGTGCCAGCAGCTTAACCGGCTCCTACAATGAGCAGTTCTTC. Combining the CDR3 with reference TRBV11-2 and TRBJ2-1 gives the whole variable domain EAGVAQSPRYKIIEKRQSVAFWCNPISGHATLYWYQQILGQGPKLLIQFQNNGVVDDSQLPKDRFSAERLKGVDSTLKIQPAKLEDSAVYLCASSLTGSYNEQFFGPGTRLTVL.

The chain employs TRBV4-1 and TRBJ2-3; D gene uncertain. Germline V gene lookup returns CDR1 MGHRA and CDR2 YSYEKL. Trimming pared 4 bases from V and 6 bases from J, leaving 11 bases between. The CDR3 spans 13 residues. The CDR3 coding sequence is TGCGCCAGCAGCCCCGGGCCTCGCGATACGCAGTATTTT. Its protein is CASSPGPRDTQYF.

This chain links TRBV3-1 (or the pseudogene TRBV3-2) with TRBJ2-2, with 8 bases lining up with TRBD2. Trimming at V came to 4 bases and at J to 0 bases, leaving 1 base not matched to a gene. Germline V gene sequence: CDR1 LGHDT, CDR2 YNNKEL (reference sequence). This CDR3 spans 15 amino acids. This CDR3 is CASSLGLANTGELFF. In nucleotides, the CDR3 is TGTGCCAGCAGCCTGGGACTAGCGAACACCGGGGAGCTGTTTTTT.

V gene TRBV7-2 combines with J gene TRBJ1-1; tentative D call: TRBD1 (6 bases). This CDR3 is 14 amino acids long. CDR1 is SGHTA, CDR2 FQGNSA, per germline. V lost 3 bases and J 1 base, leaving 9 bases between the germline ends. The DNA of the CDR3 is TGTGCCAGCAGCTTCAGGGGAAAGAACACTGAAGCTTTCTTT. It is translated as CASSFRGKNTEAFF.

This chain links TRBV18 with TRBJ1-5; D remains ambiguous. V was pared by 2 bases and J by 6 bases, with 17 bases between. CDR1 KGHSH and CDR2 LQKENI come from the germline V gene. CDR3 length equals 16 residues. CDR3 in amino acids: CASSPSVNTHTQPQHF. The CDR3 DNA follows: TGTGCCAGCTCACCATCGGTAAACACCCACACTCAGCCCCAGCATTTT.

This clone was seen once. The chain has TRBV23-1 and TRBJ2-3; TRBD1 might be the D (6 bases). Being an ORF, TRBV23-1 has a function that is uncertain. The V and J ends lost 0 bases and 0 bases respectively, with 13 bases between them. The CDR3 has 17 amino acids. The chain's CDR3 is CASSQSNERGSTDTQYF. DNA of the CDR3: TGCGCCAGCAGTCAATCGAACGAGAGGGGGAGCACAGATACGCAGTATTTT.

The rearrangement joins TRBV6-1 to TRBJ2-1; 12 bases agree with TRBD2. Germline CDR1 reads MNHNS; CDR2 reads SASEGT. V shed 1 base and J 7 bases; nucleotides not matched to a gene: 14. The CDR3 extends over 19 amino acids. For the CDR3, the DNA is TGTGCCAGCAGTGAAGAGTTGGTGACACGGCTAGCGGGGGGGAATGAGCAGTTCTTC. It yields the protein CASSEELVTRLAGGNEQFF.

V gene TRBV18 combines with J gene TRBJ1-2, with D possibly being TRBD1 (6 bases). The V gene's germline CDR1 is KGHSH and CDR2 LQKENI. V lost 2 bases to trimming and J lost 4 bases, with 20 bases between them. The CDR3 length is 17 residues. The CDR3 DNA reads as TGTGCCAGCTCACCATCACCAAACTACGGGACACCCTATGGCTACACCTTC. This gives the protein CASSPSPNYGTPYGYTF. The complete variable domain, with remaining parts taken from reference TRBV18 and TRBJ1-2, reads NAGVMQNPRHLVRRRGQEARLRCSPMKGHSHVYWYRQLPEEGLKFMVYLQKENIIDESGMPKERFSAEFPKEGPSILRIQQVVRGDSAAYFCASSPSPNYGTPYGYTFGSGTRLTVV.

The sample holds one count of this clone. The chain joins TRBV13 to TRBJ2-3; D remains ambiguous. With 2 bases removed from V and 2 bases from J, the gap between germline ends came to 11 bases. Germline CDR1 is PRHDT and CDR2 is FYEKMQ (reference sequence). The CDR3 spans 15 residues. The CDR3 nucleotides read TGTGCCAGCAGCTTATTCCAGGCCAACACAGATACGCAGTATTTT. This encodes CASSLFQANTDTQYF.

The rearrangement joins TRBV30 to TRBJ1-1; D is perhaps TRBD1 (5 bases). Trimming removed 0 bases from V and 4 bases from J, with 9 bases in between. The CDR3 consists of 13 residues. Germline V gene sequence: CDR1 GTSNPN, CDR2 SVGIG (reference sequence). CDR3 loop: CAWSVLGGTEAFF. The CDR3 nucleotides read TGTGCCTGGAGTGTACTTGGGGGCACTGAAGCTTTCTTT.

This rearrangement joins TRBV18 to TRBJ2-3; D ambiguous. CDR3 length equals 16 residues. CDR1 is KGHSH and CDR2 is LQKENI in the germline V gene. Trimming left V 3 bases short and J 0 bases short, with 13 bases between. This chain's CDR3 is CASSPSVGLSTDTQYF. CDR3 sequence (DNA): TGTGCCAGCTCACCGTCCGTCGGCCTGAGCACAGATACGCAGTATTTT.

This chain connects TRBV11-2 to TRBJ2-7; the match to TRBD1 covers 9 bases. The CDR3 has 15 residues. Germline assignment: CDR1 SGHAT and CDR2 FQNNGV. V lost 4 bases to trimming and J lost 2 bases; unmatched junction nucleotides: 6. The chain's CDR3 is CASSWTGTGTYEQYF. CDR3 in DNA: TGTGCCAGCAGCTGGACGGGGACAGGGACCTACGAGCAGTACTTC.

The chain uses TRBV30 and TRBJ2-3; 14 bases are a match to TRBD2. CDR1 is GTSNPN and CDR2 is SVGIG in the germline V gene (reference sequence). V gave up 2 bases and J gave up 1 base; unmatched junction bases: 2. The CDR3 is 16 residues long. The CDR3 loop reads CAWSLGLAGGTDTQYF. The CDR3 DNA reads as TGTGCCTGGAGTTTGGGACTAGCGGGAGGCACAGATACGCAGTATTTT. The whole variable domain, filled in from reference TRBV30 and TRBJ2-3, reads SQTIHQWPATLVQPVGSPLSLECTVEGTSNPNLYWYRQAAGRGLQLLFYSVGIGQISSEVPQNLSASRPQDRQFILSSKKLLLSDSGFYLCAWSLGLAGGTDTQYFGPGTRLTVL.

The V and J genes are TRBV3-1 (or the pseudogene TRBV3-2) and TRBJ2-7; no clear D gene. V lost 0 bases, J lost 3 bases, and 6 bases lay in between. This CDR3 spans 13 amino acids. Germline CDR1 is LGHDT and CDR2 is YNNKEL (reference sequence). In DNA form, the CDR3 reads TGTGCCAGCAGCCAAGATAGGGACTACGAGCAGTACTTC. Translation gives CASSQDRDYEQYF.

This clone was counted a single time. The V call is TRBV10-3, the J call TRBJ2-3, with TRBD2 identical over 8 bases. This CDR3 is built from 13 residues. V lost 5 bases to trimming and J lost 6 bases; unmatched junction nucleotides: 4. CDR1 and CDR2 (germline): ENHRY, SYGVKD. CDR3 bases: TGTGCCATCAGTAAGGCGGGAGGCGATACGCAGTATTTT. Translated, it gives CAISKAGGDTQYF.